These 20 T cell receptor beta chains came from one sample sequenced in a study of CD8 T cells in ankylosing spondylitis. The antigens of these receptors remain unknown. Study-level points and caveats: A TCR beta motif made of several highly homologous variants seemed typical of ankylosing spondylitis blood.

TCRdb re-analysed the 5' RACE reads in MiXCR, keeping a single row per CDR3 protein. The profile covers about 220,000 distinct CDR3 sequences, with about 7% appearing a single time and 13% to 15% taken by the ten largest. The sample comprised blood, either unsorted or a sorted T cell fraction (not recorded which). Receptors were obtained from a male donor with ankylosing spondylitis.

This clonotype was counted at least ten times. Mismatch with germline at one junction end may stem from a read error. The V call is TRBV6-5, the J call TRBJ2-5; 9 bases are a match to TRBD1. This CDR3 has 17 amino acids. The germline CDR1 and CDR2 sequences are MNHEY and SVGAGI. The CDR3 region is CASSSIPGTGRQGTQYF. In DNA form, the CDR3 reads TGTGCCAGCAGTTCAATACCCGGGACAGGGCGGCAAGGGACCCAGTACTTC.

This clonotype was recorded many times. The rearrangement joins TRBV11-1 to TRBJ2-2, with 11 bases matching TRBD2. The CDR3 extends over 18 amino acids. V shed 5 bases and J 5 bases; nucleotides not matched to a gene: 13. From germline, CDR1 is SGHAT and CDR2 FQDESV (reference sequence). As DNA, the CDR3 is TGTGCCAGCAGCCGGCTAGCGGGAGGTGCTAGGGGAACCGGGGAGCTGTTTTTT. Translating gives CASSRLAGGARGTGELFF.

This clonotype was picked up a small number of times. This chain connects TRBV10-3 to TRBJ2-5, with 12 positions matching TRBD2. V shed 10 bases and J 4 bases; nucleotides not matched to a gene: 10. The CDR3 extends over 15 amino acids. Germline CDR1 is ENHRY and CDR2 is SYGVKD. In DNA, the CDR3 is TGTGCCACGGAAGCTAGCGGGAGGGCCGGAGAGACCCAGTACTTC. Protein sequence: CATEASGRAGETQYF.

Ten or more counts support this clonotype. The chain recombines TRBV7-6 with TRBJ2-7; 11 nucleotides line up with TRBD2. Germline CDR1 and CDR2: SGHVS and FNYEAQ. The length of the CDR3 is 18 residues. With 5 bases clipped from V and 2 bases from J, the junction kept 14 bases outside the gene matches. DNA for the CDR3: TGTGCCAGCAGCGCAACGGCCTTAGCGGGAGGGCCGACCTACGAGCAGTACTTC. The encoded protein is CASSATALAGGPTYEQYF.

Details on this clonotype: Possible read error: a much larger clone is one base away. The chain couples TRBV28 to TRBJ2-2; 7 bases are a match to TRBD1. Germline V gene data show CDR1 as MDHEN and CDR2 as SYDVKM. The length of the CDR3 is 16 residues. The CDR3: CASSPTTGWDTEELFF. CDR3 coding DNA: TGTGCCAGCAGTCCGACGACAGGGTGGGACACCGAGGAGCTGTTTTTT.

This clonotype was observed a handful of times. The chain recombines TRBV11-1 with TRBJ2-1, with D hard to call. Germline CDR1 reads SGHAT; CDR2 reads FQDESV (reference sequence). The CDR3 is 12 amino acids. V was clipped by 1 base and J by 10 bases, with 8 bases between them. The CDR3 nucleotides are TGTGCCAGCAGCTTAGATGGGTACGAGCAGTTCTTC. This sequence encodes CASSLDGYEQFF.

This clonotype was seen ten or more times. The V gene is TRBV4-2, the J gene TRBJ2-7; D perhaps matches TRBD2 (6 bases). Trimming cost V 4 bases and J 7 bases, with 20 bases left between them. The CDR3 spans 15 residues. Germline CDR1 reads LGHNA; CDR2 reads YNFKEQ. CDR3 bases: TGTGCCAGCAGCCCTGGAATAGCGGCCCTTCGGGAGCAGTACTTC. It translates to CASSPGIAALREQYF.

This clonotype has ten or more counts. V is TRBV3-1 and J is TRBJ1-1, with no clear D. V lost 2 bases and J 1 base, leaving 8 bases between the germline ends. CDR3 size: 14 residues. Germline V CDR1 and CDR2: LGHDT, YNNKEL (reference sequence). The CDR3 region is CASSQQGGNTEAFF. The DNA of the CDR3 is TGTGCCAGCAGCCAACAAGGAGGGAACACTGAAGCTTTCTTT.

The chain couples TRBV20-1 to TRBJ2-7; 9 nucleotides line up with TRBD2. Unmatched junction bases numbered 5, after V lost 4 bases and J lost 1 base. Germline CDR1 is DFQATT and CDR2 is SNEGSKA (reference sequence). This CDR3 has 14 residues. The CDR3 loop reads CSANRLAASYEQYF. The CDR3, as DNA: TGCAGTGCTAACCGACTAGCGGCTTCCTACGAGCAGTACTTC.

This clonotype turned up a few times. V usage is TRBV12-3 or TRBV12-4 and J usage is TRBJ2-3; D perhaps matches TRBD2 (5 bases). Trimming stripped 6 bases from V and 6 bases from J, with 19 bases between. CDR3 size: 15 residues. CDR3 DNA: TGTGCCAGCAGCCAGGAAGGGAGATTGGGCGATACGCAGTATTTT. Residues: CASSQEGRLGDTQYF.

This clonotype occurred many times. V and J are TRBV6-1 and TRBJ2-7; TRBD1 or TRBD2 may be the D gene (5 bases each). The germline V gene has CDR1 MNHNS and CDR2 SASEGT. This CDR3 is built from 15 residues. The V end lost 0 bases, the J end lost 0 bases, and 9 bases lay between the germline ends. This CDR3 reads CASSEALGTSYEQYF. CDR3 in DNA: TGTGCCAGCAGTGAAGCGTTGGGGACCTCCTACGAGCAGTACTTC.

This clonotype was recorded at least ten times. The chain employs TRBV5-1 and TRBJ2-1, with D tentatively TRBD1 (5 bases). Germline loops: CDR1 SGHRS, CDR2 YFSETQ. This CDR3 comprises 13 residues. V was trimmed by 1 base and J by 7 bases, leaving 9 bases between them. In DNA form, the CDR3 reads TGCGCCAGCAGCTTGTCAGGGAAGAATGAGCAGTTCTTC. Translated: CASSLSGKNEQFF.

This clonotype was counted only a few times. The chain carries TRBV20-1 and TRBJ1-5; a weak D match, TRBD1 (5 bases). The CDR3 runs 14 residues. With 0 bases removed from V and 4 bases from J, the gap between germline ends came to 10 bases. CDR1 DFQATT and CDR2 SNEGSKA come from the germline V gene (reference sequence). This CDR3 reads CSARDGASNQPQHF. CDR3 nucleotides: TGCAGTGCTAGAGATGGGGCATCTAATCAGCCCCAGCATTTT.

This clonotype has a count of ten or more. The rearrangement uses TRBV6-2 or TRBV6-3 and TRBJ2-7; D is uncertain. There are 15 residues in the CDR3. With 0 bases removed from V and 1 base from J, the gap between germline ends came to 10 bases. Germline V gene data show CDR1 as MNHEY and CDR2 as SVGEGT. As DNA, the CDR3 is TGTGCCAGCAGTTACTCTGCAAGCGTGTCCTACGAGCAGTACTTC. Encoded protein: CASSYSASVSYEQYF.

There are many counts of this clonotype. The V call is TRBV5-1, the J call TRBJ2-5; 8 positions match TRBD2. The J segment lost 2 bases and the V segment lost 4 bases, leaving 4 bases of the junction unmatched. This CDR3 spans 14 amino acids. CDR1 SGHRS and CDR2 YFSETQ come from the germline V gene. The CDR3 nucleotides are TGCGCCAGCAGCCTGGGACTAGATCAAGAGACCCAGTACTTC. It yields the protein CASSLGLDQETQYF.

This chain connects TRBV25-1 to TRBJ1-2; TRBD1 agrees at 9 bases. The CDR3 consists of 14 residues. J was trimmed by 8 bases and V by 6 bases; bases with no gene match: 10. Germline V gene sequence: CDR1 MGHDK, CDR2 SYGVNS. The CDR3 region is CASRHPTGGHGYTF. In DNA form, the CDR3 reads TGTGCCAGCAGGCACCCGACAGGGGGTCACGGCTACACCTTC.

This clonotype was recorded many times. V is TRBV9 and J is TRBJ1-2; maybe TRBD1 (5 bases). Germline lookup yields CDR1 SGDLS and CDR2 YYNGEE. The V and J ends lost 2 bases and 7 bases respectively, with 15 bases between them. This CDR3 is built from 14 residues. CDR3: CASSVGTADFGYTF. In nucleotides, the CDR3 is TGTGCCAGCAGCGTCGGGACGGCTGATTTTGGCTACACCTTC.

This chain joins TRBV4-3 and TRBJ1-6; D not certain. Between the trimmed V and J ends, which lost 4 bases and 15 bases, there was a span of 16 bases. The CDR3 length is 13 residues. CDR1 is LGHNA and CDR2 is YSLEER in the germline V gene. CDR3 sequence (DNA): TGCGCCAGCAGCCCTGGGAAGGGCCGTAACCTCCACTTT. This translates into CASSPGKGRNLHF.

V is TRBV12-3 or TRBV12-4 and J is TRBJ1-5; 7 bases match TRBD1. Germline trimming cut 1 base from V and 4 bases from J; bases unmatched to any gene: 7. CDR3 length equals 16 residues. CDR3 amino acids: CASSLGLSGGNQPQHF. CDR3 DNA sequence: TGTGCCAGCAGTTTAGGGTTGTCAGGGGGAAATCAGCCCCAGCATTTT.

This clonotype was seen many times. The chain couples TRBV11-2 to TRBJ2-4, with D perhaps TRBD1 (6 bases). The germline V gene has CDR1 SGHAT and CDR2 FQNNGV. The CDR3 is made up of 18 amino acids. V was cut by 2 bases and J by 0 bases, with 17 bases left in between. CDR3 coding DNA: TGTGCCAGCAGCTTAAGGCGGACAGTTATGGTAGCCAAAAACATTCAGTACTTC. This translates into CASSLRRTVMVAKNIQYF.